The 24 T cell receptor beta chains below come from one sample, sequenced in a study of OX40 agonist ivuxolimab in advanced cancers. Clones were read by immunoSEQ multiplex PCR, and TCRdb kept only the in-frame ones, dropping some. The table lists approximately 68,000 clones, roughly 90% of them singletons, with 1% to 1.2% in the top ten. This sample comprised CD4+ or CD8+ T cells sorted from blood, obtained in a trial of the OX40 agonist ivuxolimab. The receptor source for this set is an adult with an advanced solid tumor such as melanoma, head and neck, liver or kidney cancer.

The rearrangement links TRBV5-1 to TRBJ1-4; weak D call: TRBD1 (6 bases). V was clipped by 5 bases and J by 3 bases, with 17 bases between them. The CDR3 length is 16 residues. Germline CDR1 SGHRS, CDR2 YFSETQ. This CDR3 is CASSLGGVIANEKLFF. CDR3 nucleotides: TGCGCCAGCAGTCTAGGGGGGGTGATAGCTAATGAAAAACTGTTTTTT.

The gene calls are TRBV7-9 and TRBJ1-2; weak D call: TRBD1 (6 bases). Trimming stripped 1 base from V and 3 bases from J, with 9 bases between. Germline CDR1 and CDR2: SEHNR and FQNEAQ (reference sequence). The CDR3 has 14 residues. CDR3 protein: CASSLGTADYGYTF. CDR3 bases: TGTGCCAGCAGCTTAGGGACAGCCGACTATGGCTACACCTTC.

The chain combines TRBV21-1 with TRBJ2-7; TRBD1 is the table's D call and was not checked against the DNA. TRBV21-1 is noted as a pseudogene. This CDR3 has 17 residues. CDR3 DNA: TGTGCCAGCAGCAAAGGAGACAGCTCTAAGTCAGGCTACGAGCAGTACTTC. This gives the protein CASSKGDSSKSGYEQYF.

This rearrangement joins TRBV2 to TRBJ1-5; D is possibly TRBD1 (6 bases). This CDR3 has 16 amino acids. Germline CDR1 reads SNHLY; CDR2 reads FYNNEI. V lost 8 bases and J 0 bases, leaving 17 bases between the germline ends. For the CDR3, the DNA is TGTGCCAGCCAGGCCAGGACAGAGTATAGCAATCAGCCCCAGCATTTT. Its translation: CASQARTEYSNQPQHF.

V and J are TRBV27 and TRBJ1-5; 7 nucleotides line up with TRBD1. The J segment lost 0 bases and the V segment lost 6 bases, leaving 11 bases of the junction unmatched. The CDR3 extends over 17 amino acids. Germline V gene sequence: CDR1 MNHEY, CDR2 SMNVEV (reference sequence). CDR3 DNA: TGTGCCAGCAGGGAGAAAGGGACAGCCTATAGCAATCAGCCCCAGCATTTT. Translated: CASREKGTAYSNQPQHF.

The V and J genes are TRBV2 and TRBJ2-1; 9 nucleotides match TRBD1. Germline CDR1 reads SNHLY; CDR2 reads FYNNEI. Trimming removed 5 bases from V and 3 bases from J; junction bases left unmatched: 8. This CDR3 contains 16 residues. The chain's CDR3 is CASSRMTGGGYNEQFF. The DNA for the CDR3 is TGTGCCAGCAGTCGGATGACAGGGGGAGGCTACAATGAGCAGTTCTTC. Together with reference TRBV2 and TRBJ2-1, the CDR3 gives the full variable domain: EPEVTQTPSHQVTQMGQEVILRCVPISNHLYFYWYRQILGQKVEFLVSFYNNEISEKSEIFDDQFSVERPDGSNFTLKIRSTKLEDSAMYFCASSRMTGGGYNEQFFGPGTRLTVL.

The chain is built from TRBV29-1 and TRBJ2-5; 7 nucleotides agree with TRBD1. This CDR3 contains 15 residues. CDR1 and CDR2 from the germline V gene are SQVTM and ANQGSEA. J lost 7 bases, V lost 7 bases, and 18 bases had no gene match. CDR3 sequence reads: CSADPEAGGFGTQYF. The CDR3 coding sequence is TGCAGCGCGGACCCAGAGGCAGGGGGTTTTGGGACCCAGTACTTC.

The chain is built from TRBV19 and TRBJ1-3; 7 bases fit TRBD1. This CDR3 comprises 17 residues. The V and J ends lost 2 bases and 0 bases, in that order; junction bases with no gene match: 7. The germline gives CDR1 LNHDA, CDR2 SQIVND (reference sequence). DNA for the CDR3: TGTGCCAGTAGTATATTTCGACAGGGAATCTCTGGAAACACCATATATTTT. Its translation is CASSIFRQGISGNTIYF.

The chain links TRBV6-5 to TRBJ2-5; no definite D call. Germline loops: CDR1 MNHEY, CDR2 SVGAGI. This CDR3 is 11 amino acids long. Trimming pared 2 bases from V and 6 bases from J, leaving 4 bases between. The CDR3 DNA is TGTGCCAGCAGTTACCACCAGACCCAGTACTTC. This sequence encodes CASSYHQTQYF.

As DNA, the CDR3 is TGTGCCAGCAGCTTAGATACAGGGAGCAATCAGCCCCAGCATTTT. This encodes CASSLDTGSNQPQHF. The gene calls are TRBV11-2 and TRBJ1-5; D might be TRBD1 (6 bases). CDR3 length: 15 residues. The V and J ends lost 0 bases and 1 base respectively, with 7 bases between them. The germline gives CDR1 SGHAT, CDR2 FQNNGV.

This chain links TRBV2 with TRBJ2-7; possibly TRBD1 or TRBD2 for D (5 bases each). Trimming shortened V by 6 bases and J by 0 bases, and 9 bases separated the two germline ends. This CDR3 spans 13 amino acids. Per the germline V gene, CDR1 is SNHLY and CDR2 is FYNNEI. The CDR3 protein is CASRGDGSYEQYF. CDR3 in DNA: TGTGCCAGCAGAGGGGACGGCTCCTACGAGCAGTACTTC.

This clone was seen a single time. The rearrangement joins TRBV30 to TRBJ1-1; maybe TRBD1 (5 bases). Trimming shortened V by 5 bases and J by 7 bases, and 17 bases separated the two germline ends. This CDR3 region has 13 residues. CDR1 and CDR2 (germline): GTSNPN, SVGIG (reference sequence). CDR3 sequence reads: CAWCRGGGREAFF. The CDR3 nucleotides are TGTGCCTGGTGCCGTGGTGGGGGACGTGAAGCTTTCTTT.

The chain employs TRBV13 and TRBJ2-2, with 7 nucleotides matching TRBD2. The CDR3 contains 16 residues. Germline assignment: CDR1 PRHDT and CDR2 FYEKMQ (reference sequence). With V trimmed by 3 bases and J by 3 bases, 7 bases remained unmatched. CDR3 bases: TGTGCCAGCAGCTTCGGTCAGCGGGACGACACCGGGGAGCTGTTTTTT. Protein: CASSFGQRDDTGELFF.

This sequence joins TRBV5-4 and TRBJ2-5, with D hard to call. CDR1 and CDR2 from the germline V gene are SGHNT and YYREEE (reference sequence). The CDR3 is made up of 14 amino acids. Trimming took off 5 bases at V and 3 bases at J, with 14 bases between the two ends. The CDR3 sequence: CASRVYSRKETQYF. The CDR3 DNA follows: TGTGCCAGCAGAGTTTATAGTAGAAAAGAGACCCAGTACTTC.

This chain connects TRBV5-6 to TRBJ2-3, with D possibly matching TRBD1 (5 bases). The CDR3 totals 15 residues. The germline CDR1 and CDR2 sequences are SGHDT and YYEEEE. V was pared by 0 bases and J by 1 base, with 9 bases between. The CDR3, as DNA: TGTGCCAGCAGCTTGGATAGGGGCCGCACAGATACGCAGTATTTT. This codes for CASSLDRGRTDTQYF.

The count of this clone is one. CDR3 coding DNA: TGTGCCAGTAGTATGCTAGGGCATGGCTACACCTTC. It is translated as CASSMLGHGYTF. This sequence joins TRBV19 and TRBJ1-2; D is ambiguous. V shed 3 bases and J shed 6 bases, with 8 bases lying between them. The CDR3 spans 12 residues. Looked up from germline, CDR1 is LNHDA and CDR2 is SQIVND (reference sequence).

The gene calls are TRBV30 and TRBJ2-4; TRBD2 matches at 11 bases. Trimming cost V 2 bases and J 6 bases; bases outside gene matches: 6. CDR1 GTSNPN and CDR2 SVGIG come from the germline V gene (reference sequence). The CDR3 sequence is 15 residues long. CDR3 loop: CAWSFSGRGTNIQYF. The CDR3 DNA is TGTGCCTGGAGTTTTAGCGGGAGGGGGACAAACATTCAGTACTTC. Variable domain in full (rest from reference TRBV30 and TRBJ2-4): SQTIHQWPATLVQPVGSPLSLECTVEGTSNPNLYWYRQAAGRGLQLLFYSVGIGQISSEVPQNLSASRPQDRQFILSSKKLLLSDSGFYLCAWSFSGRGTNIQYFGAGTRLSVL.

J is TRBJ1-4 and V is TRBV5-1; a possible D gene is TRBD1 (5 bases). The ends were cut back, 4 bases at V and 8 bases at J, with 15 bases in the middle. The length of the CDR3 is 14 residues. Germline-derived CDR1 and CDR2 are SGHRS and YFSETQ. This chain's CDR3 is CASSPGTAGEKLFF. The CDR3 DNA reads TGCGCCAGCAGCCCCGGGACGGCGGGGGAAAAACTGTTTTTT.

The chain carries TRBV6-1 and TRBJ2-3, with D unresolved. With 5 bases removed from V and 2 bases from J, the gap between germline ends came to 8 bases. Germline assignment: CDR1 MNHNS and CDR2 SASEGT. The CDR3 covers 13 residues. The CDR3 sequence is CASSSRATDTQYF. The CDR3 nucleotides read TGTGCCAGCAGTTCTAGGGCCACAGATACGCAGTATTTT.

Only a few counts were recorded for this clone. The CDR3 DNA reads TGTGCCAGCAGCGTAGATCCTAACTATGGCTACACCTTC. Protein product: CASSVDPNYGYTF. V usage is TRBV9 and J usage is TRBJ1-2; D not certain. The CDR3 has 13 amino acids. The V end lost 0 bases, the J end lost 0 bases, and 3 bases lay between the germline ends. The germline V gene has CDR1 SGDLS and CDR2 YYNGEE.

The genes are TRBV27 and TRBJ2-7; 10 bases align to TRBD1. The CDR3 is 15 residues long. The V gene end was trimmed by 3 bases and the J gene end by 3 bases; junction bases not matched to a gene: 5. The germline CDR1 and CDR2 sequences are MNHEY and SMNVEV (reference sequence). CDR3 coding DNA: TGTGCCAGCAGTTTCGGGGGGACAGGGGTCTACGAGCAGTACTTC. Residues: CASSFGGTGVYEQYF.

This chain connects TRBV10-3 to TRBJ2-5; the D gene is possibly TRBD2 (5 bases). The length of the CDR3 is 13 residues. Per germline, CDR1 ENHRY and CDR2 SYGVKD. The germline V and J ends were trimmed by 6 bases and 4 bases, with 12 bases remaining between them. The CDR3, as DNA: TGTGCCATCAGGGACCCTGAGGGAGAGACCCAGTACTTC. This translates into CAIRDPEGETQYF.

This chain uses TRBV29-1 with TRBJ2-1; 9 positions agree with TRBD2. The CDR3 contains 14 residues. With V trimmed by 6 bases and J by 4 bases, 7 bases remained unmatched. Germline CDR1 and CDR2: SQVTM and ANQGSEA. The CDR3 protein is CSVDSSGVYNEQFF. CDR3 in DNA: TGCAGCGTCGATTCTAGCGGGGTTTACAATGAGCAGTTCTTC.

This rearrangement joins TRBV6-1 to TRBJ1-1; D is ambiguous. CDR1 and CDR2 from the germline V gene are MNHNS and SASEGT. The V and J ends lost 11 bases and 0 bases respectively, with 16 bases between them. The CDR3 length is 14 residues. Here the CDR3 DNA reads TGTGCCTCCTCCGGGTTGTTAATGAACACTGAAGCTTTCTTT. As protein: CASSGLLMNTEAFF.